The rows below give T cell receptor beta chains drawn from one sample of a study of cytomegalovirus exposure and HLA in healthy donors. TCRdb's table, derived via immunoSEQ multiplex PCR, lists solely in-frame clones and lacks some. The table lists about 120,000 clones, around 86% of them singletons. The source material was PBMCs. All receptors derive from a man under 40 in good health and CMV-seronegative. The CDR3 runs from the conserved cysteine through the conserved F or W. Each record gives: V gene, CDR3 length, J gene, clone size, CDR3 protein. A row's size may be missing; if present it is once, few, many or a size class.

TRBV7-9,13,TRBJ1-6,-,CASSLEQDSPLHF
TRBV6-5,14,TRBJ2-7,few,CASSYTSGSYEQYF
TRBV19,14,-,-,CASSDRGLIGEQYF
TRBV27,15,TRBJ2-2,-,CASSTSGAVTGELFF
TRBV11-3,13,TRBJ2-1,few,CASTTQMGGEQFF
TRBV7-2,13,TRBJ1-2,-,CASTLGTGRGYTF
TRBV10-1,13,TRBJ2-1,few,CASSESGETEQFF
TRBV10-2,12,TRBJ1-2,-,CASGRRDYGYTF
TRBV2,14,TRBJ2-7,once,CASSARQGSYEQYF
TRBV5-1,16,TRBJ1-2,-,CASSLAVGGRGHGYTF
TRBV9,13,TRBJ2-5,-,CASSGGNQETQYF
TRBV18,14,TRBJ2-1,-,CASSPKSSPNEQFF
TRBV11-3,14,TRBJ2-7,-,CASSLGRTSYEQYF
TRBV18,16,TRBJ2-3,-,CASSSTSGGAADTQYF
TRBV2,16,TRBJ2-5,-,CASSGGTGRGQETQYF
TRBV4-2,16,TRBJ1-2,-,CASSQDSLLPRDGYTF
TRBV13,15,TRBJ1-1,few,CASSLGAGGRAEAFF
TRBV7-9,13,TRBJ2-7,-,CASSPPLREKQYF
TRBV4-1,16,TRBJ1-5,-,CASSHMTGGAVQPQHF
TRBV5-5,17,TRBJ2-3,-,CASSLRASGGFTDTQYF
TRBV19,15,TRBJ2-5,-,CASSIQPGLEGTQYF
TRBV19,13,TRBJ1-2,-,CASSISYAIGYTF
TRBV5-6,13,TRBJ1-2,-,CASSLRGNYGYTF